The 8 T cell receptor beta chains listed next were all sequenced from one sample in a study of radiotherapy plus CTLA-4 blockade in lung cancer. Measured with immunoSEQ multiplex PCR; TCRdb has only the in-frame clones, and not every one. Of about 53,000 clones listed, about four fifths are singletons. The sequencing used peripheral blood, collected from a patient treated with radiotherapy plus ipilimumab. These receptors were taken from a human donor with non-small cell lung cancer whose response to radiotherapy plus ipilimumab could not be evaluated.

J is TRBJ2-5 and V is TRBV7-2; TRBD2 might be the D (6 bases). This CDR3 comprises 14 residues. V was trimmed by 6 bases and J by 1 base, leaving 12 bases between them. Germline V CDR1 and CDR2: SGHTA, FQGNSA. CDR3 sequence (DNA): TGTGCCAGCAGTATCGGGACTTCCCAAGAGACCCAGTACTTC. Its translation: CASSIGTSQETQYF.

This chain joins TRBV28 and TRBJ1-2, with 10 positions matching TRBD1. Unmatched junction bases numbered 10, after V lost 5 bases and J lost 7 bases. This CDR3 region has 15 residues. Germline V gene lookup returns CDR1 MDHEN and CDR2 SYDVKM. DNA of the CDR3: TGTGCCAGCAGTCGGCCGGGACAGGGGTACTCTGGCTACACCTTC. Translation gives CASSRPGQGYSGYTF.

This sequence joins TRBV11-1 and TRBJ1-5, with 7 bases aligning to TRBD1. The J segment lost 3 bases and the V segment lost 5 bases, leaving 4 bases of the junction unmatched. The CDR3 runs to 14 residues. Germline CDR1 and CDR2: SGHAT and FQDESV (reference sequence). CDR3 DNA sequence: TGTGCCAGCAGCCCGACAGGGTCCAATCAGCCCCAGCATTTT. Protein: CASSPTGSNQPQHF.

The V and J genes are TRBV7-2 and TRBJ2-1, with 10 bases lining up with TRBD1. Germline CDR1 SGHTA, CDR2 FQGNSA. The length of the CDR3 is 14 residues. V was pared by 4 bases and J by 6 bases, with 3 bases of the junction left unmatched. The chain's CDR3 is CASSSGQGRNEQFF. CDR3 DNA sequence: TGTGCCAGCAGCTCGGGACAGGGGCGCAATGAGCAGTTCTTC.

The chain uses TRBV5-1 and TRBJ1-4; D not certain. This CDR3 is built from 16 residues. CDR1 is SGHRS and CDR2 is YFSETQ in the germline V gene. Trimming cost V 0 bases and J 1 base, with 10 bases left between them. CDR3 loop: CASSLGKTLTNEKLFF. In DNA, the CDR3 is TGCGCCAGCAGCTTGGGGAAGACACTAACTAATGAAAAACTGTTTTTT.

The rearrangement joins TRBV19 to TRBJ2-5; D might be TRBD2 (5 bases). Per germline, CDR1 LNHDA and CDR2 SQIVND (reference sequence). The V gene lost 4 bases and the J gene lost 1 base, with 10 bases spanning the gap. The CDR3 contains 14 residues. The DNA of the CDR3 is TGTGCCAGTAGTAAGCTGGGAGCCCAAGAGACCCAGTACTTC. Its protein product is CASSKLGAQETQYF.

The chain recombines TRBV7-2 with TRBJ1-1, with a tentative D call TRBD1 (6 bases). CDR3 length: 14 residues. CDR1 and CDR2 from the germline V gene are SGHTA and FQGNSA. Trimming stripped 5 bases from V and 0 bases from J, with 10 bases between. The CDR3: CASSLGHMNTEAFF. As DNA, the CDR3 is TGTGCCAGCAGCCTGGGACATATGAACACTGAAGCTTTCTTT.

This chain connects TRBV6-1 to TRBJ1-1; unclear D gene. The CDR3 is 14 amino acids. Germline loops: CDR1 MNHNS, CDR2 SASEGT. Deletions cut 4 bases from V and 1 base from J, with 10 bases between. CDR3 in amino acids: CASSVEVRNTEAFF. The DNA of the CDR3 is TGTGCCAGCAGTGTTGAGGTTCGGAACACTGAAGCTTTCTTT.